This T cell receptor (beta chain) was sequenced for a study of T cells after yellow fever vaccination. TCRdb independently ran MiXCR on the 5' RACE reads; one entry per CDR3 protein. In the table there are some 350,000 distinct CDR3 sequences, roughly 4% of which are singletons. In this sample, this clonotype turned up a few times. The CDR3 totals 15 residues. Looked up from germline, CDR1 is SNHLY and CDR2 is FYNNEI. Trimming removed 5 bases from V and 2 bases from J, with 15 bases in between. Material: PBMCs, obtained 5 days after the yellow fever booster vaccination. The sequence was collected from a man between 18 and 29 years old who received the YFV17D yellow fever vaccine. V gene TRBV2 combines with J gene TRBJ1-1, with D unresolved. CDR3 sequence: CASSRIRESNTEAFF. CDR3 in DNA: TGTGCCAGCAGTCGGATAAGGGAGTCCAACACTGAAGCTTTCTTT.